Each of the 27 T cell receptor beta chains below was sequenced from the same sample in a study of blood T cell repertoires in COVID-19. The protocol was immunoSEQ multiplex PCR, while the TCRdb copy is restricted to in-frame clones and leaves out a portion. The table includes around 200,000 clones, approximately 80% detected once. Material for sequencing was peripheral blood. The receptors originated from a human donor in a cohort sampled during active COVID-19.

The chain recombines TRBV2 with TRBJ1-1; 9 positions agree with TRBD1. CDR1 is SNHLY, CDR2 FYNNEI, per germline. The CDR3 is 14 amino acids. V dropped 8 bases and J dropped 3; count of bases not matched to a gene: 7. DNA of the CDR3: TGTGCCAGCCGATTGACAGGGGGGGACACTGAAGCTTTCTTT. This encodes CASRLTGGDTEAFF.

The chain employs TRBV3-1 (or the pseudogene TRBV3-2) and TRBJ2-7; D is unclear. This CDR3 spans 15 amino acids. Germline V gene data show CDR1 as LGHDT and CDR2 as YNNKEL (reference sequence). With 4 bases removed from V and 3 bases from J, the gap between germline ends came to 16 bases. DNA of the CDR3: TGTGCCAGCAGCCCTTCGGGTGAAATGAACTACGAGCAGTACTTC. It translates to CASSPSGEMNYEQYF.

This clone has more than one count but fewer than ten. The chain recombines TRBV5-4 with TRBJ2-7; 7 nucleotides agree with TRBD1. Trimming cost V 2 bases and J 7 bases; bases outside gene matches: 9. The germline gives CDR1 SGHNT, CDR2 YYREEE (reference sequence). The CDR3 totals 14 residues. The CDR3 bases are TGTGCCAGCAGCTTCAGGACAGGACGGGGTGAGCAGTACTTC. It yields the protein CASSFRTGRGEQYF.

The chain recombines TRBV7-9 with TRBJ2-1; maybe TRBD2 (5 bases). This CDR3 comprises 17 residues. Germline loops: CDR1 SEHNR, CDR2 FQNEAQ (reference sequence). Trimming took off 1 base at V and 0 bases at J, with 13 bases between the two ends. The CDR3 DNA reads TGTGCCAGCAGCTTAGTTTCTTGGGAGAGCTCCTACAATGAGCAGTTCTTC. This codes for CASSLVSWESSYNEQFF.

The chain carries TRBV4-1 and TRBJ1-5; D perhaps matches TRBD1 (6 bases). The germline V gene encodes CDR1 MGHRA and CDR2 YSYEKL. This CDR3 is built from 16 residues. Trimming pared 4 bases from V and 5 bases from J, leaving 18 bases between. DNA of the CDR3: TGCGCCAGCAGCCCAGAGGGGGGGGCACTTTATCAGCCCCAGCATTTT. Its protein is CASSPEGGALYQPQHF.

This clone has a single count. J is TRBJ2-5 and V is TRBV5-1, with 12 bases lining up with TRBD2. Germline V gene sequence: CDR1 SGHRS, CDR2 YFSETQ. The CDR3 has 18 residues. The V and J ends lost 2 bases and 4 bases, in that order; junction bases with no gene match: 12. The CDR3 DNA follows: TGCGCCAGCAGCTTCGCGACTAGCGGGGGCCCCTTGCGAGAGACCCAGTACTTC. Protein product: CASSFATSGGPLRETQYF.

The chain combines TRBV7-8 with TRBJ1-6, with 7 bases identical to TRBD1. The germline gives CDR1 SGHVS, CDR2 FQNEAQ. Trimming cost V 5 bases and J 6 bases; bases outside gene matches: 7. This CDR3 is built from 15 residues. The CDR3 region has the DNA TGTGCCAGCAGCGCCCCGGGACAGTTTAATTCACCCCTCCACTTT. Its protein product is CASSAPGQFNSPLHF.

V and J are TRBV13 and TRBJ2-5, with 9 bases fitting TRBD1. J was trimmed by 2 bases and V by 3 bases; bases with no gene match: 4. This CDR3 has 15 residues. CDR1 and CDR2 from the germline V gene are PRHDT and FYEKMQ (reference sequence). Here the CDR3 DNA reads TGTGCCAGCAGCTTGGGACAGGGCCCACAAGAGACCCAGTACTTC. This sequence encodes CASSLGQGPQETQYF.

The CDR3 sequence: CASSSNRVAYEQYF. CDR3 DNA: TGTGCCAGCAGCTCAAACAGGGTAGCATACGAGCAGTACTTC. The V gene is TRBV7-2, the J gene TRBJ2-7; possibly TRBD1 for D (6 bases). The CDR3 totals 14 residues. Germline V CDR1 and CDR2: SGHTA, FQGNSA. V lost 4 bases and J 4 bases, leaving 14 bases between the germline ends.

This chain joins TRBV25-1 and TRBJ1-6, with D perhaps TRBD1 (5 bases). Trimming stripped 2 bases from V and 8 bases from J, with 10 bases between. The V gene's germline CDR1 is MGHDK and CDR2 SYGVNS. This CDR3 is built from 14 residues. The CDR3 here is CASSEPGRYSPLHF. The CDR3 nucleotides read TGTGCCAGCAGTGAACCAGGGCGGTATTCACCCCTCCACTTT.

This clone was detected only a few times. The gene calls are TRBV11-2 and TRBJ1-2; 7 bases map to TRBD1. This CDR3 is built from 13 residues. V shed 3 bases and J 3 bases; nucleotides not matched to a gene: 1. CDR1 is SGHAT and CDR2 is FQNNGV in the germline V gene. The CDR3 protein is CASSFDRDYGYTF. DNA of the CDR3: TGTGCCAGCAGCTTCGACAGGGACTATGGCTACACCTTC.

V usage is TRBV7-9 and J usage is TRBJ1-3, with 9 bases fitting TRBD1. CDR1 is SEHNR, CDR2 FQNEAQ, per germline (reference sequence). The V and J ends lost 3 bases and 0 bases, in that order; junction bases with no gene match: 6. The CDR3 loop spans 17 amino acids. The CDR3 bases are TGTGCCAGCAGCTTTGCGGGGACAGGGAGCTCTGGAAACACCATATATTTT. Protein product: CASSFAGTGSSGNTIYF.

Here the CDR3 DNA reads TGTGCCAGCAGTTACGCGTCAGGGGGAGAAAAACTGTTTTTT. The encoded protein is CASSYASGGEKLFF. The V call is TRBV6-5, the J call TRBJ1-4; 7 bases are a match to TRBD1. The CDR3 runs to 14 residues. Germline trimming cut 2 bases from V and 8 bases from J; bases unmatched to any gene: 5. In germline, CDR1 is MNHEY, CDR2 SVGAGI.

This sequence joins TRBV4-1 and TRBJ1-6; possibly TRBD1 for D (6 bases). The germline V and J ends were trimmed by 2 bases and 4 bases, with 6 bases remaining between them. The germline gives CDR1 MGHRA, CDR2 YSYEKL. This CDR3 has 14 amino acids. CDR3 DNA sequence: TGCGCCAGCAGCCAACAGGGGTATAATTCACCCCTCCACTTT. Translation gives CASSQQGYNSPLHF.

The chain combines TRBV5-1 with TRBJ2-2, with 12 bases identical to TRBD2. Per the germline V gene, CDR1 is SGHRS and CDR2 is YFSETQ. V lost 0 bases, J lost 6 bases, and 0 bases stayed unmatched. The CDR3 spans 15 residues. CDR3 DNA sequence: TGCGCCAGCAGCTTGGGGACTAGCGGGGCCGGGGAGCTGTTTTTT. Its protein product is CASSLGTSGAGELFF.

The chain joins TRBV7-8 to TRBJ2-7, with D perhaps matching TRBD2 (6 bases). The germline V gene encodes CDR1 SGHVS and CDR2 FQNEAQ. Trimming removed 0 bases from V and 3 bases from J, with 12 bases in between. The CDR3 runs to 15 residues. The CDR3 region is CASSLARRDHYEQYF. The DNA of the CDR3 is TGTGCCAGCAGCTTAGCCCGGAGGGATCACTACGAGCAGTACTTC.

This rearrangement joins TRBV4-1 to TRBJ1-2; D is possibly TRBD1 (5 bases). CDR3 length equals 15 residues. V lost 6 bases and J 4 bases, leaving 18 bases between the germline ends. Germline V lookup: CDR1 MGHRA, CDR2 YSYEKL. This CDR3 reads CASSSRGDSVYGYTF. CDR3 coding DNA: TGCGCCAGCAGTTCCCGGGGGGACTCCGTCTATGGCTACACCTTC.

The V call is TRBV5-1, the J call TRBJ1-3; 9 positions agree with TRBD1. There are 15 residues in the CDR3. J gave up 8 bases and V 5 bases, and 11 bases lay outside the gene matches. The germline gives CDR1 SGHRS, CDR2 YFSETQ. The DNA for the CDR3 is TGCGCCAGCAGACCTACCGGGACAGGGTTGGACACCATATATTTT. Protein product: CASRPTGTGLDTIYF.

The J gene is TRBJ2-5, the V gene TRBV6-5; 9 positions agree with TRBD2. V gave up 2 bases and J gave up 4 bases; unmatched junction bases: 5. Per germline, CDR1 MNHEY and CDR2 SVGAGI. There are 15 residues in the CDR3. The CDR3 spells CASSYPLAGTETQYF. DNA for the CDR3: TGTGCCAGCAGTTACCCGCTAGCGGGGACAGAGACCCAGTACTTC.

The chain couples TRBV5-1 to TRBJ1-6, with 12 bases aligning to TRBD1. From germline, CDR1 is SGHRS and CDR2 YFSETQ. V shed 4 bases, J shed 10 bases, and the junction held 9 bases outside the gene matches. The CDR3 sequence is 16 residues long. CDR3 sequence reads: CASSPRDRGQESPLHF. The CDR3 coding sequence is TGCGCCAGCAGCCCCAGGGACAGGGGGCAGGAATCACCCCTCCACTTT. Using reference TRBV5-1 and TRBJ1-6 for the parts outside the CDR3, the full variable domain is KAGVTQTPRYLIKTRGQQVTLSCSPISGHRSVSWYQQTPGQGLQFLFEYFSETQRNKGNFPGRFSGRQFSNSRSEMNVSTLELGDSALYLCASSPRDRGQESPLHFGNGTRLTVT.

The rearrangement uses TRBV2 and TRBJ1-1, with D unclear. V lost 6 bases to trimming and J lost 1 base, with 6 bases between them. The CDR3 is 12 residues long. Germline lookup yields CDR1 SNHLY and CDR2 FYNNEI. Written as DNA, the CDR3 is TGTGCCAGCAGCCCCGGGAACACTGAAGCTTTCTTT. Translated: CASSPGNTEAFF.

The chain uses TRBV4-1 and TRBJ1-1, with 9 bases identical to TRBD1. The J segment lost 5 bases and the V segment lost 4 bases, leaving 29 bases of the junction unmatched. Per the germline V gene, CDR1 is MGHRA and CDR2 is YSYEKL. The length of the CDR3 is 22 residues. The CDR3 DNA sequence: TGCGCCAGCAGCCGCGGGACAGGGTATTTTGGGACTGAGGGGATTGGTGATACTGAAGCTTTCTTT. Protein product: CASSRGTGYFGTEGIGDTEAFF.

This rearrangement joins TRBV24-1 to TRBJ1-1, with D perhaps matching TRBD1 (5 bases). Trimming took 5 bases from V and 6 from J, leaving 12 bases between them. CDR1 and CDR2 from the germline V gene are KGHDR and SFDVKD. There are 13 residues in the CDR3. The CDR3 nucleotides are TGTGCCACCAGTGCCGGGGGGAGCGCTGAAGCTTTCTTT. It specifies CATSAGGSAEAFF.

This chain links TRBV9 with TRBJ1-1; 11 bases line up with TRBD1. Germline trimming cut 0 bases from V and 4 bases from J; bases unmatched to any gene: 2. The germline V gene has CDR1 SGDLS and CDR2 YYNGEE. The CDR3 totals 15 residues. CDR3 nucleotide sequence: TGTGCCAGCAGCGTAGCGGGACAGGGGGGCACTGAAGCTTTCTTT. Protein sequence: CASSVAGQGGTEAFF.

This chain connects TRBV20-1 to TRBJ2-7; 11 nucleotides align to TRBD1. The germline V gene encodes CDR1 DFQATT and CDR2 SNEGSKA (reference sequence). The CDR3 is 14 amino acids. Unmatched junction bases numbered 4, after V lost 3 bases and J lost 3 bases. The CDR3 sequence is CSASRDRGNYEQYF. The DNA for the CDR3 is TGCAGTGCTAGTCGGGACAGGGGGAACTACGAGCAGTACTTC.

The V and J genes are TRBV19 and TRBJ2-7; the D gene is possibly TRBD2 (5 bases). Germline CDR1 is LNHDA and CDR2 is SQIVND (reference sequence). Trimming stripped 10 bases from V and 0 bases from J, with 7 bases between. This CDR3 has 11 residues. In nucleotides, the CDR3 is TGTGCCACGGGGTCCTCCTACGAGCAGTACTTC. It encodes CATGSSYEQYF.

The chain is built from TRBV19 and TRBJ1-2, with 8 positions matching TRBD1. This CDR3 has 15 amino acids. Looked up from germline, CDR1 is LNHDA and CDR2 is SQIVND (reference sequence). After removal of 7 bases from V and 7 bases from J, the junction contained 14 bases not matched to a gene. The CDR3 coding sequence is TGTGCCAGTAAAGGCATCCTCGGACAGGGCTCTGGCTACACCTTC. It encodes CASKGILGQGSGYTF.